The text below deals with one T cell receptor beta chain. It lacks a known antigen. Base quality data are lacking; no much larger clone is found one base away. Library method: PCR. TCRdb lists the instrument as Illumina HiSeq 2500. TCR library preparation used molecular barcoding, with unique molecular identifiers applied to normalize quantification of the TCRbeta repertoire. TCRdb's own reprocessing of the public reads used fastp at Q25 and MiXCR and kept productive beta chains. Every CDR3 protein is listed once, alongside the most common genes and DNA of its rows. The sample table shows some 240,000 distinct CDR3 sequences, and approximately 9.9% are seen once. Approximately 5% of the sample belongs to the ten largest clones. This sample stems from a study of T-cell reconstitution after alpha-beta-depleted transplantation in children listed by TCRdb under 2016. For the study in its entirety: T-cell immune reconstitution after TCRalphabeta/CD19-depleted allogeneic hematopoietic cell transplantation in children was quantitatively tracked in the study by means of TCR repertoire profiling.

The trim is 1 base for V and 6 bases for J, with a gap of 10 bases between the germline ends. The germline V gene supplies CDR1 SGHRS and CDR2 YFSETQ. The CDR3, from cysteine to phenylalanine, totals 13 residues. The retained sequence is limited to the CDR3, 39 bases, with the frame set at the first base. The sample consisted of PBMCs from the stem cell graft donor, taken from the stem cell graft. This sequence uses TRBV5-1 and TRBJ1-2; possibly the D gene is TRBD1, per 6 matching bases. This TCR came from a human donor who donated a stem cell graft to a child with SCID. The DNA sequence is TGCGCCAGCAGCTTGAGGGGGACCGATGGCTACACCTTC. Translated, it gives CASSLRGTDGYTF.